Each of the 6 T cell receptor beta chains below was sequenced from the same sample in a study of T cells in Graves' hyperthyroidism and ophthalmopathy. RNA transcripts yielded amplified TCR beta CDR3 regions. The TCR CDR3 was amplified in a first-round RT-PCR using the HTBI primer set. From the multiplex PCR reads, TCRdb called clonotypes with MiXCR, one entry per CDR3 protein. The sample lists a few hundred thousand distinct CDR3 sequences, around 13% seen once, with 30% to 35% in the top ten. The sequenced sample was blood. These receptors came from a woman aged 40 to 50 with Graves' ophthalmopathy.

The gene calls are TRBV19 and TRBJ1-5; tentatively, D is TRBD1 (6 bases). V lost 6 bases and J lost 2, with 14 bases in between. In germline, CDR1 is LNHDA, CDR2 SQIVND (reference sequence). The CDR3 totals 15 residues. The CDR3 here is CASSLGGGRNQPQHF. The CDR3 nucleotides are TGTGCCAGTAGCCTCGGTGGGGGGCGCAATCAGCCCCAGCATTTT.

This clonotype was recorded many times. The CDR3 coding sequence is TGTGCCAGCAGCTTAGACGGGCTAGCGGGCAGGTCCACAGATACGCAGTATTTT. Protein product: CASSLDGLAGRSTDTQYF. J is TRBJ2-3 and V is TRBV11-1, with 8 bases fitting TRBD2. CDR3 length: 18 residues. V trimming: 1 base; J trimming: 2 bases; junction bases outside the gene matches: 11. Germline V gives CDR1 SGHAT, CDR2 FQDESV (reference sequence).

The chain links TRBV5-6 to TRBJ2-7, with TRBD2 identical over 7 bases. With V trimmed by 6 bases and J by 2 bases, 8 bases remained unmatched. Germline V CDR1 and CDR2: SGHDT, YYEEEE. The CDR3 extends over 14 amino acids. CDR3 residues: CASTPAGAPYEQYF. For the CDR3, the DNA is TGTGCCAGCACCCCTGCGGGAGCCCCCTACGAGCAGTACTTC.

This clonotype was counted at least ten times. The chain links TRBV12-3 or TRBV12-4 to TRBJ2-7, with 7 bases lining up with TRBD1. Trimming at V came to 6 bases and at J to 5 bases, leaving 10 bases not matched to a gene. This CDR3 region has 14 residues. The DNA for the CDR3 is TGTGCCAGCAGCCTTACAGGGGCCCGAAACGAGCAGTACTTC. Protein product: CASSLTGARNEQYF.

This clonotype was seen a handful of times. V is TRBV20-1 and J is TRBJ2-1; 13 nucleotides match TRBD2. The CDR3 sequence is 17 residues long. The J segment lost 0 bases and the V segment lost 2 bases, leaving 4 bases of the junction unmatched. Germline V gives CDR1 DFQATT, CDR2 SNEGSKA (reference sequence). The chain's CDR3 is CSARRLAGGSSYNEQFF. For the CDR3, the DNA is TGCAGTGCTAGAAGACTAGCGGGAGGCTCCTCCTACAATGAGCAGTTCTTC.

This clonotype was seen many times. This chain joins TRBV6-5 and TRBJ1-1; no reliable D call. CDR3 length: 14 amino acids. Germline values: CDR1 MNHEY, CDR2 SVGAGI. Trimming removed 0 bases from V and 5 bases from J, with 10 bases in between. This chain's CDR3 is CASSYSLLKTEAFF. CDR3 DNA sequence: TGTGCCAGCAGTTACTCACTTCTTAAGACTGAAGCTTTCTTT.